Presented here are 26 T cell receptor beta chains from one specimen sequenced in a study of blood T cell repertoires in COVID-19 (dated by TCRdb to 2018 to 2020). The protocol used for the library was the immunoSEQ multiplex PCR assay. TCRdb re-hosts the immuneACCESS table, in-frame sequences only. Its copies lack some clones; in the studies checked, an unresolved V gene accounts for under half of them, and the cause for the rest is not known. Within this sample are roughly 320,000 clones, with just under 90% of them counted one time only. In total, the top ten clones hold 1.8% of the sample. Sample: peripheral blood. These receptors were obtained from a woman aged 25-40 years with COVID-19, enrolled during active disease.

A few counts support this clone. This rearrangement joins TRBV5-1 to TRBJ2-3; TRBD1 aligns across 11 bases. The trim removed 4 bases at V and 5 bases at J, leaving 6 bases unmatched. The germline V gene has CDR1 SGHRS and CDR2 YFSETQ. The CDR3 consists of 15 residues. The CDR3 bases are TGCGCCAGCAGCAAAGGACAGGGGGCTGGAGATACGCAGTATTTT. It specifies CASSKGQGAGDTQYF. Full variable domain (outside the CDR3, taken from reference TRBV5-1 and TRBJ2-3): KAGVTQTPRYLIKTRGQQVTLSCSPISGHRSVSWYQQTPGQGLQFLFEYFSETQRNKGNFPGRFSGRQFSNSRSEMNVSTLELGDSALYLCASSKGQGAGDTQYFGPGTRLTVL.

The rearrangement uses TRBV20-1 and TRBJ2-5; D is perhaps TRBD1 (5 bases). Trimming pared 5 bases from V and 10 bases from J, leaving 14 bases between. Germline lookup yields CDR1 DFQATT and CDR2 SNEGSKA (reference sequence). This CDR3 region has 11 residues. The CDR3 bases are TGCAGTGCTGGACGGCACCAGGGCCAGTACTTC. This translates into CSAGRHQGQYF.

The chain has TRBV3-1 (or the pseudogene TRBV3-2) and TRBJ2-1; TRBD2 matches 16 bases. V dropped 3 bases and J dropped 1; count of bases not matched to a gene: 0. This CDR3 has 17 residues. Germline CDR1 reads LGHDT; CDR2 reads YNNKEL (reference sequence). CDR3 residues: CASSQGLAGGSYNEQFF. CDR3 coding DNA: TGTGCCAGCAGCCAGGGACTAGCGGGGGGGTCCTACAATGAGCAGTTCTTC.

The chain couples TRBV7-9 to TRBJ2-2; D may be TRBD1 (6 bases). The V end lost 5 bases, the J end lost 7 bases, and 14 bases lay between the germline ends. CDR3 length: 14 residues. Germline-derived CDR1 and CDR2 are SEHNR and FQNEAQ (reference sequence). The DNA for the CDR3 is TGTGCCAGCAGCGCCGGGCAGGGGTACGGGGAGCTGTTTTTT. Translated, it gives CASSAGQGYGELFF.

This sequence joins TRBV6-6 and TRBJ2-5; perhaps TRBD1 as D (5 bases). Between the trimmed V and J ends, which lost 7 bases and 3 bases, there was a span of 15 bases. The germline gives CDR1 MNHNY, CDR2 SVGAGI (reference sequence). The CDR3 has 14 amino acids. The CDR3 spells CASTPLGAEETQYF. DNA of the CDR3: TGTGCCAGCACCCCCTTAGGGGCCGAAGAGACCCAGTACTTC.

The chain joins TRBV7-2 to TRBJ1-4; D remains ambiguous. Trimming cost V 2 bases and J 5 bases, with 12 bases left between them. Germline lookup yields CDR1 SGHTA and CDR2 FQGNSA. The CDR3 length is 15 residues. The CDR3 here is CASSLRSGPNEKLFF. The CDR3 nucleotides are TGTGCCAGCAGCTTAAGGAGCGGCCCAAATGAAAAACTGTTTTTT.

The genes are TRBV30 and TRBJ2-5, with TRBD1 as a possible D gene (5 bases). V was shortened by 4 bases and J by 9 bases, with 15 bases between the two germline ends. Germline lookup yields CDR1 GTSNPN and CDR2 SVGIG (reference sequence). This CDR3 contains 12 residues. The CDR3 DNA follows: TGTGCCTGGACAGACCCAGGGTGGCCCCAGTACTTC. Amino acids: CAWTDPGWPQYF.

The genes are TRBV4-1 and TRBJ1-2; 7 bases are a match to TRBD1. This CDR3 is 13 amino acids long. The trim removed 5 bases at V and 7 bases at J, leaving 7 bases unmatched. Germline-derived CDR1 and CDR2 are MGHRA and YSYEKL. The CDR3 loop reads CASSFDRAGGYTF. The CDR3 DNA sequence: TGCGCCAGCAGCTTTGACAGGGCTGGTGGCTACACCTTC.

This CDR3 reads CASSLFAEAFF. CDR3 sequence (DNA): TGTGCCAGCAGCTTGTTCGCTGAAGCTTTCTTT. The chain recombines TRBV5-5 with TRBJ1-1; no definite D call. The germline V gene encodes CDR1 SGHKS and CDR2 YYEKEE (reference sequence). This CDR3 region has 11 residues. The V end was cut by 1 base, the J end by 6 bases, with 4 bases between.

The chain couples TRBV7-6 to TRBJ1-1, with 8 bases fitting TRBD1. V shed 6 bases and J 1 base; nucleotides not matched to a gene: 4. The CDR3 has 14 amino acids. In germline, CDR1 is SGHVS, CDR2 FNYEAQ. For the CDR3, the DNA is TGTGCCAGCAGTGGACAGGGAGGGAACACTGAAGCTTTCTTT. Translation gives CASSGQGGNTEAFF.

This chain connects TRBV19 to TRBJ2-7; D is perhaps TRBD1 (6 bases). Germline V CDR1 and CDR2: LNHDA, SQIVND (reference sequence). This CDR3 is built from 13 residues. V was clipped by 3 bases and J by 3 bases, with 9 bases between them. CDR3 region: CASSIRGDYEQYF. The CDR3 region has the DNA TGTGCCAGTAGTATCAGGGGCGACTACGAGCAGTACTTC.

The chain joins TRBV7-2 to TRBJ2-5; TRBD1 matches 7 bases. Germline CDR1 SGHTA, CDR2 FQGNSA. This CDR3 has 15 residues. V lost 5 bases to trimming and J lost 2 bases; unmatched junction nucleotides: 8. In DNA form, the CDR3 reads TGTGCCAGCAGCACCGGGACAGCGTATCAAGAGACCCAGTACTTC. This translates into CASSTGTAYQETQYF.

CDR3 protein: CASTLIPYYGYTF. CDR3 DNA sequence: TGTGCCAGCACCCTAATCCCTTATTATGGCTACACCTTC. V is TRBV6-5 and J is TRBJ1-2; D is unresolved. This CDR3 is built from 13 residues. Between the trimmed V and J ends, which lost 7 bases and 5 bases, there was a span of 14 bases. The germline CDR1 and CDR2 sequences are MNHEY and SVGAGI.

The genes are TRBV5-1 and TRBJ2-2; 8 nucleotides align to TRBD1. Germline V gives CDR1 SGHRS, CDR2 YFSETQ. V shed 0 bases and J 7 bases; nucleotides not matched to a gene: 5. The CDR3 is made up of 15 amino acids. For the CDR3, the DNA is TGCGCCAGCAGCTTGGGGGACAGGATAGTCGGGGAGCTGTTTTTT. This encodes CASSLGDRIVGELFF.

The V and J genes are TRBV18 and TRBJ1-6; D gene unclear. V dropped 0 bases and J dropped 8 bases, with 11 bases sitting between them. Germline V gives CDR1 KGHSH, CDR2 LQKENI. The CDR3 sequence is 15 residues long. The DNA for the CDR3 is TGTGCCAGCTCACCACCGAGCGATGGCTATTCACCCCTCCACTTT. Translating it yields CASSPPSDGYSPLHF.

CDR3 residues: CASSEQGGYSMNTEAFF. As DNA, the CDR3 is TGTGCCAGCAGTGAACAAGGGGGCTATAGTATGAACACTGAAGCTTTCTTT. The V gene is TRBV6-1, the J gene TRBJ1-1; 7 bases match TRBD1. Per germline, CDR1 MNHNS and CDR2 SASEGT. J lost 0 bases, V lost 2 bases, and 9 bases had no gene match. The CDR3 spans 17 residues.

The chain links TRBV2 to TRBJ2-3, with 11 bases aligning to TRBD2. Germline CDR1 SNHLY, CDR2 FYNNEI. The CDR3 is 17 amino acids. V was pared by 1 base and J by 6 bases, with 9 bases of the junction left unmatched. CDR3 coding DNA: TGTGCCAGCAGTGAAGTGGATAGCGGGGGGGCAGGTGATACGCAGTATTTT. It translates to CASSEVDSGGAGDTQYF. The variable domain in full, with the rest retrieved from reference TRBV2 and TRBJ2-3, is EPEVTQTPSHQVTQMGQEVILRCVPISNHLYFYWYRQILGQKVEFLVSFYNNEISEKSEIFDDQFSVERPDGSNFTLKIRSTKLEDSAMYFCASSEVDSGGAGDTQYFGPGTRLTVL.

V is TRBV6-6 and J is TRBJ1-1; perhaps TRBD1 as D (6 bases). This CDR3 contains 17 residues. The V and J ends lost 5 bases and 0 bases respectively, with 19 bases between them. In germline, CDR1 is MNHNY, CDR2 SVGAGI (reference sequence). CDR3 amino acids: CASSQQGAETLNTEAFF. CDR3 sequence (DNA): TGTGCCAGCAGTCAACAGGGAGCGGAAACCCTGAACACTGAAGCTTTCTTT.

The chain joins TRBV2 to TRBJ2-5, with 8 bases aligning to TRBD2. J was trimmed by 5 bases and V by 8 bases; bases with no gene match: 10. The CDR3 spans 14 residues. Germline V lookup: CDR1 SNHLY, CDR2 FYNNEI. The chain's CDR3 is CASLLAGGMETQYF. CDR3 nucleotide sequence: TGTGCCAGCTTGCTCGCGGGGGGAATGGAGACCCAGTACTTC.

The chain carries TRBV19 and TRBJ2-1, with 8 positions matching TRBD2. With V trimmed by 11 bases and J by 4 bases, 10 bases remained unmatched. The CDR3 is made up of 14 amino acids. Germline loops: CDR1 LNHDA, CDR2 SQIVND (reference sequence). This CDR3 is CASGRGGLYNEQFF. In DNA form, the CDR3 reads TGTGCCTCCGGACGGGGGGGATTATACAATGAGCAGTTCTTC.

V is TRBV6-2 or TRBV6-3 and J is TRBJ1-2; 10 nucleotides match TRBD1. CDR1 and CDR2 from the germline V gene are MNHEY and SVGEGT. V shed 7 bases and J 4 bases; nucleotides not matched to a gene: 9. CDR3 size: 15 residues. This chain's CDR3 is CASIPTGTGAYGYTF. The DNA of the CDR3 is TGTGCCAGCATCCCTACCGGGACAGGGGCCTATGGCTACACCTTC.

The V gene is TRBV6-2 or TRBV6-3, the J gene TRBJ1-6, with 9 bases identical to TRBD1. Germline trimming cut 2 bases from V and 0 bases from J; bases unmatched to any gene: 8. The CDR3 runs 19 residues. Germline V lookup: CDR1 MNHEY, CDR2 SVGEGT. For the CDR3, the DNA is TGTGCCAGCAGTTACGAGGGGACAGGGCTCAGCTCCTATAATTCACCCCTCCACTTT. Protein sequence: CASSYEGTGLSSYNSPLHF.

This clone was counted once. The rearrangement links TRBV14 to TRBJ1-1; a possible D gene is TRBD1 (5 bases). V was pared by 0 bases and J by 2 bases, with 16 bases between. CDR1 is SGHDN and CDR2 is FVKESK in the germline V gene. The CDR3 runs to 17 residues. The CDR3 sequence: CASSQDFGWGVNTEAFF. The DNA of the CDR3 is TGTGCCAGCAGCCAAGATTTCGGGTGGGGGGTCAACACTGAAGCTTTCTTT.

This clone was counted only a few times. The chain recombines TRBV7-2 with TRBJ1-2; the D is unclear. Germline V lookup: CDR1 SGHTA, CDR2 FQGNSA. V lost 1 base, J lost 2 bases, and 8 bases lay in between. The length of the CDR3 is 14 residues. CDR3: CASSLGPPNYGYTF. As DNA, the CDR3 is TGTGCCAGCAGCTTAGGGCCACCCAACTATGGCTACACCTTC.

DNA of the CDR3: TGTGCCAGCGTCTCGCGCGGGGAGACCCAGTACTTC. As protein: CASVSRGETQYF. V is TRBV3-1 (or the pseudogene TRBV3-2) and J is TRBJ2-5, with a tentative D call TRBD2 (5 bases). The V gene's germline CDR1 is LGHDT and CDR2 YNNKEL (reference sequence). This CDR3 contains 12 residues. The germline V and J ends were trimmed by 8 bases and 5 bases, with 12 bases remaining between them.

This clone was seen a few times. The chain recombines TRBV10-2 with TRBJ1-1, with unresolved D. CDR1 and CDR2 from the germline V gene are WSHSY and SAAADI. This CDR3 has 13 residues. V lost 0 bases and J lost 3, with 5 bases in between. This CDR3 reads CASSESTDTEAFF. CDR3 nucleotide sequence: TGCGCCAGCAGTGAGTCAACGGACACTGAAGCTTTCTTT.